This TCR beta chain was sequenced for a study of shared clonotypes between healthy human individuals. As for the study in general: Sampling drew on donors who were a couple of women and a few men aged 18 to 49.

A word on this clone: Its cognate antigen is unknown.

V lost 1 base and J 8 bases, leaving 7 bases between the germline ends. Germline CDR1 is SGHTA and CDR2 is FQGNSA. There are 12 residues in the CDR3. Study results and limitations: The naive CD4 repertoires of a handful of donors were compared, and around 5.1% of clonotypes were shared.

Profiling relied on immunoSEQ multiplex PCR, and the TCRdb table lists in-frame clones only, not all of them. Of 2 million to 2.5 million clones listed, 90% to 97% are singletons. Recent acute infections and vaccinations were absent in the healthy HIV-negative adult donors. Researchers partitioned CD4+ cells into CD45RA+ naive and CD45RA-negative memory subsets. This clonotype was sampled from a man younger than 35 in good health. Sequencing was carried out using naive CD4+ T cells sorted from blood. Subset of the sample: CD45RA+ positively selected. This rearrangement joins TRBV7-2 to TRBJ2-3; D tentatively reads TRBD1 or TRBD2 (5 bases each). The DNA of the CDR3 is TGTGCCAGCAGCTTAGGGGACGCTACGCAGTATTTT. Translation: CASSLGDATQYF.